This TCR beta chain originates from a study of preoperative IRX-2 immunotherapy in early breast cancer. Clones were sequenced by immunoSEQ multiplex PCR, and TCRdb holds only the in-frame ones, with some missing. The table shows about 25,000 clones, with 70% to 90% occurring only once. Treatment indicated: preoperative locoregional IRX-2 cytokine immunotherapy. Samples came from a phase Ib trial of preoperative locoregional IRX-2 cytokine immunotherapy. This CDR3 is 13 amino acids long. The ends were cut back, 9 bases at V and 5 bases at J, with 16 bases in the middle. The germline V gene encodes CDR1 MNHGY and CDR2 SAAAGT.

The sequencing used lymph node tissue, collected after IRX-2 immunotherapy. The rearrangement joins TRBV6-8 to TRBJ1-2; D might be TRBD1 (5 bases). The sequence was collected from a human donor with breast cancer. CDR3 region: CASETGGGYGYTF. CDR3 bases: TGTGCCAGTGAAACGGGGGGAGGATATGGCTACACCTTC.